This TCR beta chain comes out of a study of blood T cells in healthy people across ages. Overall study findings and caveats: Relative to aged donors, long-lived donors carried more naive CD4+ cells and displayed higher diversity. A roughly linear fall in TCR beta diversity per million T cells was seen with increasing age.

The use of a sample-barcoded 5' primer and a J-beta primer mix characterized a second PCR of about 7 to 12 cycles. TCRdb re-analysed the 5' RACE reads in MiXCR, keeping a single row per CDR3 protein. In the table there are around 1.7 million distinct CDR3 sequences, 28% of which are singletons. In this sample, this clonotype turned up a few times. The antigen is undetermined. Aged about 6 to 95, donors were systemically healthy Caucasians from Russia. The sample consisted of blood. This receptor was obtained from a woman in her 30s in good health.

CDR3 in amino acids: CASSYQSQQYF. DNA of the CDR3: TGTGCCAGCAGTTACCAAAGCCAGCAGTACTTC. The rearrangement uses TRBV6-5 and TRBJ2-5; D gene unclear. Germline lookup yields CDR1 MNHEY and CDR2 SVGAGI. Trimming took 2 bases from V and 11 from J, leaving 9 bases between them. This CDR3 is 11 amino acids long.